The clone carrying this T cell receptor (beta chain) was seen once. This entry belongs to a study of control samples from healthy donors and cancer patients. This table comes from immunoSEQ multiplex PCR, and its TCRdb copy is limited to in-frame clones, with some not included. The sample includes 100,000 to 130,000 clones, just under 85% of them seen just once. Germline-derived CDR1 and CDR2 are MNHEY and SMNVEV (reference sequence). The CDR3 is made up of 16 amino acids. V gave up 5 bases and J gave up 0 bases; unmatched junction bases: 7. The rearrangement joins TRBV27 to TRBJ1-5; the match to TRBD1 covers 7 bases. The specimen was blood. This TCR derives from a man aged 18 to 35 in good health. As DNA, the CDR3 is TGTGCCAGCAGTCCATGGGACAGATCTAGCAATCAGCCCCAGCATTTT. Protein: CASSPWDRSSNQPQHF.